Included here is one TCR beta chain sequence, with context. The germline V and J ends were trimmed by 4 bases and 8 bases, with 16 bases remaining between them. The CDR3 spans 14 residues. Germline V CDR1 and CDR2: SGHRS, YFSETQ. Treatment: some 20 received Ad26.COV2.S at low or high dose, single or two shots; about 5 received placebo; per-sample allocation not given. Sample collection was performed on day 63 after the first vaccine or placebo injection. Only in-frame clones appear in the TCRdb table, and some are missing; sequencing was by immunoSEQ multiplex PCR. The data hold some 390,000 clones, with 89% observed a single time. This entry comes from a study of Ad26.COV2.S vaccination and SARS-CoV-2 variants. Study information: Intramuscularly, Ad26.COV2.S was given either once or twice, 56 days apart.

This chain links TRBV5-1 with TRBJ2-1; D uncertain. The sequences come from peripheral blood, collected in a trial of Ad26.COV2.S vaccine versus placebo. The sequence was collected from a person aged 18-65 years who received the Ad26.COV2.S COVID-19 vaccine or a placebo. This CDR3 reads CASSRSFRSDEQFF. In nucleotides, the CDR3 is TGCGCCAGCAGCCGAAGCTTTAGAAGCGATGAGCAGTTCTTC.